The text below deals with one TCR beta chain. This sample was included in a study of cytomegalovirus exposure and HLA in healthy donors. Study as a whole: Out of fewer than 500 genotyped donors, 81% belonged to the Caucasian-associated ancestry cluster.

While unrecorded immune exposures were likely, the donors were nominally healthy when sampled. Germline CDR1 is LNHDA and CDR2 is SQIVND (reference sequence). The length of the CDR3 is 16 residues. The ends lost 3 bases at V and 7 bases at J; junction bases unmatched: 8. This PCR relied on a set of 60 Vbeta primers and 13 Jbeta primers. Authors' processing steps: Among the unique TCR beta chains that a later analysis counted, about 79 million in all, about 10 million were shared. Produced via immunoSEQ multiplex PCR; TCRdb's table is partial and in-frame only. V and J calls and clone size follow that table, whereas D and trimming were derived from the DNA. The sample yields approximately 160,000 clones, roughly 76% seen once.

The sequence was collected from a human donor in good health. The V gene is TRBV19, the J gene TRBJ1-4; 10 bases fit TRBD1. The sample taken for sequencing was PBMCs. CDR3 DNA: TGTGCCAGTAGTATCCTCCCCGGGACAGGGGTTGAAAAACTGTTTTTT. Translating gives CASSILPGTGVEKLFF.